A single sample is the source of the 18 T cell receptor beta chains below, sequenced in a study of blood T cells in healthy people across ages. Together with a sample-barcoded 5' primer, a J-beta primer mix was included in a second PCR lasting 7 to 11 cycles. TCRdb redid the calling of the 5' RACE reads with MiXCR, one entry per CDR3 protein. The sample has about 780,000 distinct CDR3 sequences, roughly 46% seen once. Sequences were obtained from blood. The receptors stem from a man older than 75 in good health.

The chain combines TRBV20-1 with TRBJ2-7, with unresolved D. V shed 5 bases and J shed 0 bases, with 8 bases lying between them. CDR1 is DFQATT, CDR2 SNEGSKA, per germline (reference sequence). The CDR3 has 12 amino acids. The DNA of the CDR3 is TGCAGTGCTCAGACACCCTCCTACGAGCAGTACTTC. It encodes CSAQTPSYEQYF.

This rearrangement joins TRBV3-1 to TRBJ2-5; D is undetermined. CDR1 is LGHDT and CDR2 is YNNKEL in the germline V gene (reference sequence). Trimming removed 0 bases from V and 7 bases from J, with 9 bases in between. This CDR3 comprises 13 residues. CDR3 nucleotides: TGTGCCAGCAGCCAAGAGTCTTGGGGGACCCAGTACTTC. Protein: CASSQESWGTQYF.

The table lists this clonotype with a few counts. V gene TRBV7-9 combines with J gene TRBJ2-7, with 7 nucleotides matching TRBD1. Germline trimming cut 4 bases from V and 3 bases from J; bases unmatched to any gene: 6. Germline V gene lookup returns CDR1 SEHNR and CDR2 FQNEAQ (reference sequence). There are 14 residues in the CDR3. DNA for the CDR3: TGTGCCAGCAGCTACCCGGGACAGCGCTACGAGCAGTACTTC. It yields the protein CASSYPGQRYEQYF.

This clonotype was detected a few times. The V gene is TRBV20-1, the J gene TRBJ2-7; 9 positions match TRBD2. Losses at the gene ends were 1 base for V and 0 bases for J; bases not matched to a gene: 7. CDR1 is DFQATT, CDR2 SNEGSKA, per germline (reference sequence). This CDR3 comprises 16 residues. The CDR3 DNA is TGCAGTGCTAGAGCTTTAGGTAGCGGGAGCTCCTACGAGCAGTACTTC. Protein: CSARALGSGSSYEQYF.

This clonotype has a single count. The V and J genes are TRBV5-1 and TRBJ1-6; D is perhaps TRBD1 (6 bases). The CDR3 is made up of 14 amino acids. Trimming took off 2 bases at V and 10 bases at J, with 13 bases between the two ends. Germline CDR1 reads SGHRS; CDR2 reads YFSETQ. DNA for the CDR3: TGCGCCAGCAGCTTACTTAACAGGGAGTCACCCCTCCACTTT. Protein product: CASSLLNRESPLHF.

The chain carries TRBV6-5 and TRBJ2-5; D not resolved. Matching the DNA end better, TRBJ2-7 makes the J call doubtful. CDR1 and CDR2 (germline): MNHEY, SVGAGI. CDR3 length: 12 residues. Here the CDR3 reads CAIMTPTYEQYF. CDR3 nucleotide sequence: TGTGCCATCATGACACCAACCTACGAGCAGTACTTC.

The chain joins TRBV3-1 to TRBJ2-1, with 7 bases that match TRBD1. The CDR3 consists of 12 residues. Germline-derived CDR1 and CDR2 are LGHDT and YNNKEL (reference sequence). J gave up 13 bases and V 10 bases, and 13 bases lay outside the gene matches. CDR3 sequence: CATGGQRKTQFF. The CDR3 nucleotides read TGTGCCACTGGGGGACAGCGCAAGACCCAGTTCTTC.

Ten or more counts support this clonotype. The CDR3 here is CSVEVSGWGGPEYEQYF. In DNA, the CDR3 is TGCAGCGTTGAAGTTTCGGGTTGGGGAGGCCCTGAATACGAGCAGTACTTC. V usage is TRBV29-1 and J usage is TRBJ2-7; a possible D gene is TRBD2 (6 bases). V lost 1 base and J lost 4, with 23 bases in between. The CDR3 is 17 amino acids. CDR1 SQVTM and CDR2 ANQGSEA come from the germline V gene.

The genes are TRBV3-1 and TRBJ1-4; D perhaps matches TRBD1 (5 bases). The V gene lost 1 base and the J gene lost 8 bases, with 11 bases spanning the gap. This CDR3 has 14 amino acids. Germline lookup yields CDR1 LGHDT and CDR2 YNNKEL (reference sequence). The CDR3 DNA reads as TGTGCCAGCAGCCAAGGAGGAGAGGGGGAAAAACTGTTTTTT. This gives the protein CASSQGGEGEKLFF.

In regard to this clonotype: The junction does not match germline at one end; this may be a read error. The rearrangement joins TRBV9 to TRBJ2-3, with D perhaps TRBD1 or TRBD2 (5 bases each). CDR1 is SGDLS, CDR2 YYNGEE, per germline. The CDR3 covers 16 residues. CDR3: CACSVDGAGSTDTQYF. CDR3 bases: TGTGCCTGCAGCGTAGACGGGGCCGGGAGCACAGATACGCAGTATTTT. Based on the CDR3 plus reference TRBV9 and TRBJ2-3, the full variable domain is DSGVTQTPKHLITATGQRVTLRCSPRSGDLSVYWYQQSLDQGLQFLIQYYNGEERAKGNILERFSAQQFPDLHSELNLSSLELGDSALYFCACSVDGAGSTDTQYFGPGTRLTVL.

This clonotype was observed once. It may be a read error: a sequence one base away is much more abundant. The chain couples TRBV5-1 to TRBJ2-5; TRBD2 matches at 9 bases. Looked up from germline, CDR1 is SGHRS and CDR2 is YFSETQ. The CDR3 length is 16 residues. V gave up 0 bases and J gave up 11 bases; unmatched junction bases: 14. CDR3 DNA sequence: TGCGCCAGCAGCTTGGAGGGACTAGCATTAGTCGATGAGCAGTACTTC. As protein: CASSLEGLALVDEQYF. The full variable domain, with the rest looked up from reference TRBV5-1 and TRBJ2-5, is KAGVTQTPRYLIKTRGQQVTLSCSPISGHRSVSWYQQTPGQGLQFLFEYFSETQRNKGNFPGRFSGRQFSNSRSEMNVSTLELGDSALYLCASSLEGLALVDEQYFGPGTRLLVL.

The CDR3, as DNA: TGCAGTGCTAGAACCCGGGAACAGAACTACGAGCAGTACTTC. This sequence encodes CSARTREQNYEQYF. The gene calls are TRBV20-1 and TRBJ2-7, with D maybe TRBD2 (5 bases). The V end was cut by 2 bases, the J end by 3 bases, with 14 bases between. Germline V gene sequence: CDR1 DFQATT, CDR2 SNEGSKA (reference sequence). The CDR3 runs to 14 residues.

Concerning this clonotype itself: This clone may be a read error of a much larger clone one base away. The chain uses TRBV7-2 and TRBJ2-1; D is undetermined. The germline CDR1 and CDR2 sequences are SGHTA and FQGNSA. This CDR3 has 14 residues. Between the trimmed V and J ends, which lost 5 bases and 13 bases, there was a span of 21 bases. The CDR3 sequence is CASSKGRPQETQFF. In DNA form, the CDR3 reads TGTGCCAGCAGCAAAGGTCGTCCCCAAGAGACCCAGTTCTTC.

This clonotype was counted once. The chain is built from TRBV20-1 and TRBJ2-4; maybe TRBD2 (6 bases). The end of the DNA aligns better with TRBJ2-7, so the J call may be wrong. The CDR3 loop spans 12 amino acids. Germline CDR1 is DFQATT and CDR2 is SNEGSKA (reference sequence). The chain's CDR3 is CSVWRGSYEQYF. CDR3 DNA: TGCAGTGTCTGGAGGGGATCCTACGAGCAGTACTTC.

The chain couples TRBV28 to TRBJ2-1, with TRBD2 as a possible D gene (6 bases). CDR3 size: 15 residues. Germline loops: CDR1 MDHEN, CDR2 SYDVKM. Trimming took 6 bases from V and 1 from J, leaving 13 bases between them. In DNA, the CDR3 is TGTGCCAGCAGCAACGGGAGAGGGTCCTACAATGAGCAGTTCTTC. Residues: CASSNGRGSYNEQFF.

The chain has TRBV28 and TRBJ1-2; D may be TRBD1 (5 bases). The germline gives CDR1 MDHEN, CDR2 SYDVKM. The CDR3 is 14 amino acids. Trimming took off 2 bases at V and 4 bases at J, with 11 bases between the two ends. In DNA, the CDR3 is TGTGCCAGCAGTTTAGCGGGGCGATTCTATGGCTACACCTTC. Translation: CASSLAGRFYGYTF.

The CDR3 region has the DNA TGTGCCTGGAGTGAAGGACGGCGGGGGCCTGAAGCTTTCTTT. It encodes CAWSEGRRGPEAFF. V and J are TRBV30 and TRBJ1-1; tentative D call: TRBD1 (6 bases). The V gene lost 1 base and the J gene lost 6 bases, with 15 bases spanning the gap. CDR1 and CDR2 from the germline V gene are GTSNPN and SVGIG (reference sequence). This CDR3 is 14 amino acids long.

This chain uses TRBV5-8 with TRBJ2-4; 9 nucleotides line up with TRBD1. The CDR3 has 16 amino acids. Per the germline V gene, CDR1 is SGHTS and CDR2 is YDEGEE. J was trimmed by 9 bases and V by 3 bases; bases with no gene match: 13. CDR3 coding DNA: TGTGCCAGCAGCTCCCTAGGGACAGGGAGGTTTGGCATTCAGTACTTC. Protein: CASSSLGTGRFGIQYF.